This T cell receptor (beta chain) comes out of a study of blood T cell repertoires in COVID-19. Study at large: Samples of COVID-19 (acute and convalescent) were obtained from the United States, Italy and Spain.

In the authors' workflow: Counts of nucleated cells, estimated from reference gene primer amplification, were obtained. Using immunoSEQ multiplex PCR, the repertoire was profiled, and TCRdb retains in-frame clones only, with some absent. That table supplies the V and J calls and clone size; D and trimming were determined from the DNA. This sample carries about 250,000 clones, about 85% of them seen once, and the ten largest clones take 0.87%. CDR3 length: 14 amino acids. The germline V and J ends were trimmed by 5 bases and 5 bases, with 15 bases remaining between them. Germline CDR1 reads MNHEY; CDR2 reads SVGAGI. Followed longitudinally, the Seattle patients had been enrolled during active infection.

Sequencing was carried out using peripheral blood. This clonotype was obtained from a human donor with COVID-19, enrolled during active disease. The donor label of this sample is uncertain. The chain is built from TRBV6-5 and TRBJ1-1; D is perhaps TRBD1 (6 bases). In DNA, the CDR3 is TGTGCCAGCAGTCCACGACAGGACGGGACTGAAGCTTTCTTT. The encoded protein is CASSPRQDGTEAFF.